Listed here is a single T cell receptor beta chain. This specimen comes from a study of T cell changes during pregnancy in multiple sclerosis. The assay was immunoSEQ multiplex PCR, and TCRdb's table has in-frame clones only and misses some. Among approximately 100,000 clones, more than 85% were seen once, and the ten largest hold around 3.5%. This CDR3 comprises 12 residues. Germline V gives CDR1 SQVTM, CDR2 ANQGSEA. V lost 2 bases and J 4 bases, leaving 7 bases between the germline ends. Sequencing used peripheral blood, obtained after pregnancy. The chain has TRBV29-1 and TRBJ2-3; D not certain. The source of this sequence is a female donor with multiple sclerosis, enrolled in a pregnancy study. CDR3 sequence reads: CSVENRADTQYF. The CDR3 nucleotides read TGCAGCGTTGAAAATCGGGCAGATACGCAGTATTTT.